This TCR beta chain came from a study of identical twins. Study observations and caveats: Possibly, invariant MAIT and iNKT cells partly confounded zero-insertion analyses. Abundant cord blood beta clonotypes carried fewer insertions; memory repertoires showed none. Where out-of-frame alpha sequences were twin-shared, they showed excess low generation probability.

Each CDR3 protein gets one entry after TCRdb re-called the 5' RACE reads with MiXCR. The table has some 1,600,000 distinct CDR3 sequences, roughly 35% seen once. The donor group consisted entirely of healthy Caucasians. V was pared by 2 bases and J by 6 bases, with 7 bases of the junction left unmatched. There are 15 residues in the CDR3. Germline CDR1 reads MGHRA; CDR2 reads YSYEKL. This clonotype showed up just a few times. Its cognate antigen is unknown. Material for sequencing was cord blood. The clonotype originates from a newborn girl in good health. This chain connects TRBV4-1 to TRBJ2-1, with TRBD2 matching over 7 bases. The CDR3 bases are TGCGCCAGCAGCCAAATAGCGGGTGTCCCCAATGAGCAGTTCTTC. This translates into CASSQIAGVPNEQFF.